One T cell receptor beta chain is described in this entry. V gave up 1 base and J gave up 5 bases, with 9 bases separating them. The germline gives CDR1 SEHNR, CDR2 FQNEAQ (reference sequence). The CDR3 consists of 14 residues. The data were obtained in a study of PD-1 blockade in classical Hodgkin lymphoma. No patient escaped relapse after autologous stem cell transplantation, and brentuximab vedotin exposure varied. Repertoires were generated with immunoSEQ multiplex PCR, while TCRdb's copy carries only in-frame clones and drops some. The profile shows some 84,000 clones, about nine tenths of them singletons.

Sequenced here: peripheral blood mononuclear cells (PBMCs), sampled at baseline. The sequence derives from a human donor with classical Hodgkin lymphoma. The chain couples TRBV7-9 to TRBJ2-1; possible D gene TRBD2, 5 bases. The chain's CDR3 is CASSLGTEDNEQFF. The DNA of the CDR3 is TGTGCCAGCAGCTTAGGGACTGAGGACAATGAGCAGTTCTTC.